Many counts were recorded for the clone carrying this TCR beta chain. Documented time point: after trial treatment. Treatment defined: LDRT plus nivolumab, ipilimumab, low-dose cyclophosphamide and aspirin (RACIN trial). Each donor was administered nivolumab, ipilimumab, aspirin, low-dose cyclophosphamide and low-dose radiotherapy. This sample was included in a study of low-dose radiotherapy and immunotherapy resistance in tumors. The overall study: Every two weeks patients got nivolumab 240 mg flat dose, plus ipilimumab 1 mg/kg every six weeks, intravenously. Patients took aspirin (300 mg orally, daily) for four cycles beginning at cycle 1 day 1.

Both TCRalpha and TCRbeta chains were reverse transcribed with V-gene-specific primers. The authors amplified TCRs for 20 to 25 PCR cycles with a constant-region primer and a V-primer adapter. Each CDR3 protein is one row after TCRdb ran MiXCR on the reads. The sample has around 60,000 distinct CDR3 sequences, less than 30% seen once; the top ten hold approximately 6.7%. Per germline, CDR1 MDHEN and CDR2 SYDVKM. The germline V and J ends were trimmed by 7 bases and 0 bases, with 10 bases remaining between them. The CDR3 is 13 residues long. Sample: PBMCs, taken after low-dose radiotherapy plus immunotherapy. The genes are TRBV28 and TRBJ2-7; no reliable D call. The receptor's source is a male donor with prostate cancer. CDR3 DNA sequence: TGTGCCAGCACCCCCCGCGGCTCCTACGAGCAGTACTTC. Translated: CASTPRGSYEQYF.